The TCR beta chain described here comes from a study of T cell responses to AZD1222 COVID-19 vaccine. Findings and caveats of the study: White British people made up most donors, females outnumbered males, and clonal diversity was possibly underestimated.

About this clone itself: Its target is unknown.

Germline assignment: CDR1 SGHTA and CDR2 FQGNSA. The CDR3 consists of 14 residues. The V gene lost 5 bases and the J gene lost 0 bases, with 11 bases spanning the gap. The data were produced by immunoSEQ multiplex PCR, yet TCRdb's version contains in-frame clones alone and is incomplete. The sample shows about 46,000 clones, around nine tenths of them seen only once. Pooled in the analysis were second doses at about 4 or about 12 weeks. This TCR derives from an adult who received the AZD1222 COVID-19 vaccine. This chain uses TRBV7-2 with TRBJ2-7; D unclear. The sequences come from peripheral blood, collected 28 days after the second AZD1222 dose. The CDR3 DNA reads as TGTGCCAGCAGCCTCCTACTTCACTCCTACGAGCAGTACTTC. Translating it yields CASSLLLHSYEQYF.